This T cell receptor (beta chain) was captured in a study of blood T cell repertoires in COVID-19. As for the study in general: T cells, B-cell-depleted T cells, or PBMCs provided the cDNA or gDNA that served as material.

Germline V gene lookup returns CDR1 SGHDT and CDR2 YYEEEE. J was trimmed by 5 bases and V by 0 bases; bases with no gene match: 11. This CDR3 has 17 amino acids. Produced via immunoSEQ multiplex PCR; TCRdb's table is partial and in-frame only. This sample yields 310,000 or so clones, of which 87% are seen a single time; 8% to 9.5% belongs to the top ten. V gene TRBV5-6 combines with J gene TRBJ2-5, with TRBD2 matching over 9 bases. The TCR was taken from a woman under 30 who had recovered from COVID-19. The sequencing input was PBMCs or T cells enriched from blood (not recorded which). The CDR3 sequence is CASSLAWGAGGPETQYF. Here the CDR3 DNA reads TGTGCCAGCAGCTTGGCCTGGGGAGCGGGAGGACCGGAGACCCAGTACTTC.